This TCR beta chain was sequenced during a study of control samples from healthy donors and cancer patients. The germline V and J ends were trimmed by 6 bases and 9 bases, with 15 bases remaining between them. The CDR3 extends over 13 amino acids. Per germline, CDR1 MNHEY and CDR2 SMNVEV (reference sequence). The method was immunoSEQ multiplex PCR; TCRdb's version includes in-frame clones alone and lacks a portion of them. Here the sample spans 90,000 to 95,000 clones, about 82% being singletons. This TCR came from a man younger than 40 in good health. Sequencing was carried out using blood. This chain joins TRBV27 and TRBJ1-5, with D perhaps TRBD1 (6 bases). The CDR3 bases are TGTGCCAGCAGCGAGGGGGGACGGTGGCCCCAGCATTTT. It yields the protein CASSEGGRWPQHF.